Below, one T cell receptor beta chain is given with its context. The data were obtained in a study of CD8+ T cells in alopecia areata. The CDR3 contains 17 residues. Between the trimmed V and J ends, which lost 6 bases and 5 bases, there was a span of 25 bases. Germline loops: CDR1 SGHRS, CDR2 YFSETQ. Extracted RNA was reverse transcribed, and the resulting cDNA served as sequencing template. Assay: immunoSEQ multiplex PCR; the TCRdb copy retains only in-frame clones and omits some. Of under 65,000 clones listed, around 44% are singletons. Sequencing used NKG2D-low CD8+ T cells sorted from blood. The chain joins TRBV5-1 to TRBJ2-3; D is ambiguous. The receptor was derived from a human donor with alopecia areata. CDR3 residues: CASNISPRDTPGDTQYF. The CDR3 DNA reads TGCGCCAGCAACATTTCTCCGAGAGACACACCGGGAGATACGCAGTATTTT.